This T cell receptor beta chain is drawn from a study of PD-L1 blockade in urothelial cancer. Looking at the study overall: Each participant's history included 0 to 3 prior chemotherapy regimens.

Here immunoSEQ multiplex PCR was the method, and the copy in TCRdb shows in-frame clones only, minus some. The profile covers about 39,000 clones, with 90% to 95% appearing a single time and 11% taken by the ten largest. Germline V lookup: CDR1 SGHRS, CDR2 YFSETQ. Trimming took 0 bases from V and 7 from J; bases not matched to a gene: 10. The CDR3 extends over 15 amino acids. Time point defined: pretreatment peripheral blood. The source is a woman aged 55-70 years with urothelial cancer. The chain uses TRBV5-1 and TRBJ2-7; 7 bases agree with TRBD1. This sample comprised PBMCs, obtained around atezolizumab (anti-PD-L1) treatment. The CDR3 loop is CASSLVETGSTEQYF. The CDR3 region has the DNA TGCGCCAGCAGCTTGGTCGAGACAGGGTCTACGGAGCAGTACTTC.